The 3 T cell receptor beta chains below come from one sample, sequenced in a study of post-analysis software for immune sequencing data. Findings and caveats of the study: Relative to controls, patients had several TRBV segments at higher frequency, with TRBV5-6, TRBV5-1 and TRBV20-1 among these.

Unique molecular identifiers were carried by the TCR beta cDNA libraries. In TCRdb, the PCR reads were re-called with MiXCR into one record per CDR3 protein. The sample consists of some 370,000 distinct CDR3 sequences, less than 35% of them appearing once. These receptors have no identified antigens. Sequenced: blood. These receptors came from a girl aged 10 to 17 with multiple sclerosis.

V usage is TRBV7-9 and J usage is TRBJ2-5; D might be TRBD2 (5 bases). CDR1 SEHNR and CDR2 FQNEAQ come from the germline V gene (reference sequence). The CDR3 covers 15 residues. Deletions cut 1 base from V and 5 bases from J, with 14 bases between. The CDR3 region has the DNA TGTGCCAGCAGCTTAGTCAAGGGAAGAGGGGAGACCCAGTACTTC. This translates into CASSLVKGRGETQYF.

This clonotype was observed a few times. The chain combines TRBV29-1 with TRBJ1-1; no firm D call. The CDR3 is 13 amino acids. V lost 4 bases to trimming and J lost 2 bases, with 11 bases between them. Germline V gene lookup returns CDR1 SQVTM and CDR2 ANQGSEA. CDR3 loop: CSVVSSLNTEAFF. The CDR3 bases are TGCAGCGTTGTTAGTTCCCTCAACACTGAAGCTTTCTTT.

This clonotype was counted a few times. The rearrangement links TRBV7-8 to TRBJ2-7; the match to TRBD2 covers 11 bases. Per germline, CDR1 SGHVS and CDR2 FQNEAQ. This CDR3 is 15 amino acids long. V lost 3 bases to trimming and J lost 7 bases; unmatched junction nucleotides: 8. The CDR3 DNA sequence: TGTGCCAGCAGCTTCCTAGCGGGGGGCCCAGGGGAGCAGTACTTC. Its protein is CASSFLAGGPGEQYF.